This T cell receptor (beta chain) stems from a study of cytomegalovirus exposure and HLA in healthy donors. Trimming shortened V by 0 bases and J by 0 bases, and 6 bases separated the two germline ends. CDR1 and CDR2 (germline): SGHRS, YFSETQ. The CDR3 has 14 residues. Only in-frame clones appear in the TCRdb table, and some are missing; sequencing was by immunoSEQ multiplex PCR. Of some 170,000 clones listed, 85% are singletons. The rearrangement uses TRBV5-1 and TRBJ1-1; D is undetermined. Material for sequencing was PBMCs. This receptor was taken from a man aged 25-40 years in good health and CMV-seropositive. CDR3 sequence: CASSLGGMNTEAFF. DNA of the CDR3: TGCGCCAGCAGCTTGGGCGGGATGAACACTGAAGCTTTCTTT.